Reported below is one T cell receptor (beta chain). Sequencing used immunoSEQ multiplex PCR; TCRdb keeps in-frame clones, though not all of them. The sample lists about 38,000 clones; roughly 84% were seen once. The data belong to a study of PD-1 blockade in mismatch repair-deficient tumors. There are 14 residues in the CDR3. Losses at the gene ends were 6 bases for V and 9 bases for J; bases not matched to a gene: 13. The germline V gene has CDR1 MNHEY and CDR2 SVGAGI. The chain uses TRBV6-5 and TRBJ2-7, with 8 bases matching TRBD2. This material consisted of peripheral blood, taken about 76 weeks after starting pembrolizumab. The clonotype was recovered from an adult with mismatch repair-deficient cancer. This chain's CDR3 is CASRWKTGGVRQYF. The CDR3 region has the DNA TGTGCCAGCAGGTGGAAGACGGGGGGGGTACGGCAGTACTTC.